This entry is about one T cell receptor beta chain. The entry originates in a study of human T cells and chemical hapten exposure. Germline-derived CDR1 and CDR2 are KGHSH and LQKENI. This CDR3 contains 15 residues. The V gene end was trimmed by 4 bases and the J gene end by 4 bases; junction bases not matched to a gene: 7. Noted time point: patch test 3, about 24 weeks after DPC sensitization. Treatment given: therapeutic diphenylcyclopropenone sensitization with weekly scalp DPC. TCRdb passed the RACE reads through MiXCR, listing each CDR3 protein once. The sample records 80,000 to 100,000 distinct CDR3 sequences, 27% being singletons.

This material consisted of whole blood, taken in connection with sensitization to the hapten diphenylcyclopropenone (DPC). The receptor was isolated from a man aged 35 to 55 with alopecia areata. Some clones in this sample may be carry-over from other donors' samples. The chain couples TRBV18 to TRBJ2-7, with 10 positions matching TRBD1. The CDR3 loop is CASSQPGQGVYEQYF. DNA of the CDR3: TGTGCCAGCTCACAGCCAGGACAGGGGGTGTACGAGCAGTACTTC. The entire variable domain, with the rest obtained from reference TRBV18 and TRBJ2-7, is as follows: NAGVMQNPRHLVRRRGQEARLRCSPMKGHSHVYWYRQLPEEGLKFMVYLQKENIIDESGMPKERFSAEFPKEGPSILRIQQVVRGDSAAYFCASSQPGQGVYEQYFGPGTRLTVT.